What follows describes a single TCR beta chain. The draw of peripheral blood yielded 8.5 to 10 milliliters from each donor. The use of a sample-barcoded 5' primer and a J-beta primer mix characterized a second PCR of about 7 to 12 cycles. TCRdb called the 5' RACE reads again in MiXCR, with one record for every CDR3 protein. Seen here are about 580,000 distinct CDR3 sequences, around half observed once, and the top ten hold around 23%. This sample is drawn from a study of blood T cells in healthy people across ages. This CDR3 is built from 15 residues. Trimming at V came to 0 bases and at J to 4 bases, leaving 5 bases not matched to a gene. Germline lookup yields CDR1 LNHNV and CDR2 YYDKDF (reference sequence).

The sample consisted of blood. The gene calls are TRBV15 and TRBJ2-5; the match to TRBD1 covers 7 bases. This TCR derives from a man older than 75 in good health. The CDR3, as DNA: TGTGCCACCAGCAGAGATACCGCAGGGGGAGAGACCCAGTACTTC. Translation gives CATSRDTAGGETQYF.